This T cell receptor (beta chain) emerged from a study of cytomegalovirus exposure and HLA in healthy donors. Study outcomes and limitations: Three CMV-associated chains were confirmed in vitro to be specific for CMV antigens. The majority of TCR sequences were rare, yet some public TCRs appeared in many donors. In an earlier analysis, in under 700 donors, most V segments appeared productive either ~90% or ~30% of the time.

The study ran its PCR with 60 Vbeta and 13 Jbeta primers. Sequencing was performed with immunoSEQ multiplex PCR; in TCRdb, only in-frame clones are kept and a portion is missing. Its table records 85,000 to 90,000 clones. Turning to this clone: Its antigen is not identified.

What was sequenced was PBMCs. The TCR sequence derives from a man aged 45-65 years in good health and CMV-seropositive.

The DNA for the CDR3 is TGTGCCAGCAGCCCCCTCCCCGGGCCTACCCGGGAGACACTGTTTTTT. Encoded protein: CASSPLPGPTRETLFF. This chain joins TRBV7-6 and TRBJ1-4; D remains ambiguous. This CDR3 has 16 residues. Germline V gene lookup returns CDR1 SGHVS and CDR2 FNYEAQ. Trimming cost V 5 bases and J 13 bases, with 26 bases left between them.